A selection of T cell receptor beta chains follows, all from one sample in a study of control samples from healthy donors and cancer patients. Assay used: immunoSEQ multiplex PCR; TCRdb lists only in-frame clones, some missing. The sample carries roughly 120,000 clones, approximately 93% recorded once. The specimen sequenced was blood. These receptors came from a woman aged 18-29 years in good health. The conserved cysteine and the conserved F or W are not part of the CDR3 here.

V	J	CDR3
TRBV7-9	TRBJ2-7	ASSLVASAYEQY
TRBV4-3	TRBJ1-3	ASSQAGASGNTIY
TRBV3-1/TRBV3-2	TRBJ2-1	ASSQGLAPPYNEQF
TRBV3-1/TRBV3-2	TRBJ2-5	ASSQSETQY
TRBV4-2	TRBJ1-5	ASSLSQESIDQPQH
TRBV2	TRBJ1-3	ASSGSGNTIY
TRBV24-1	TRBJ2-1	ATSDPIGAGNEQF
TRBV13	TRBJ1-2	ASSLFGDRPGYGYT
TRBV10-1	TRBJ2-7	ASSVTGCPYEQY
TRBV6-5	TRBJ2-1	ASSYSEPYNEQF
TRBV27	TRBJ2-1	ASSLWGLAGYNEQF
TRBV6-5	TRBJ2-7	ASSSTGGQGYEQY
TRBV7-2	TRBJ1-4	ASSPNRGRWNEKLF
TRBV10-3	TRBJ2-2	AITSPGAGELF
TRBV9	TRBJ2-7	ASSVGAVGEQY
TRBV5-1	TRBJ2-7	ASSLARAERYEQY
TRBV5-6	TRBJ2-2	ASSQPGGWTGELF
TRBV24-1	TRBJ2-3	ASGTGGIDTQY
TRBV27	TRBJ2-6	ASSSLLAGVLSGANVLT
TRBV4-1	TRBJ2-4	ASSQGGLAGAAAKNIQY
TRBV25-1	TRBJ2-1	ASEISNEQF
TRBV6-6	TRBJ2-2	ASSAPGPYGAGELF
TRBV11-3	TRBJ2-3	ASSQGGVRADADTQY
TRBV4-3	TRBJ2-3	ASSQELGLTGYTQY
TRBV7-2	TRBJ2-7	ASSFNRQESYEQY
TRBV7-9	TRBJ1-2	ASSLDGTNYGYT
TRBV6-2/TRBV6-3	TRBJ2-1	ASSQGLAAYNEQF
TRBV9	TRBJ2-5	ASSPPGAVETQY
TRBV7-8	TRBJ1-5	ASSPGWGINQPQH
TRBV5-8	TRBJ1-2	ASSQGTASYGYT
TRBV7-6	TRBJ1-1	ASSAGQVNTEAF
TRBV5-6	TRBJ2-7	ASSSFSSGITYEQY
TRBV30	TRBJ1-2	AWSVTAAPYGYT
TRBV30	TRBJ1-1	AWRGTGEAF
TRBV5-1	TRBJ2-7	ASSLGTRTYEQY
TRBV18	TRBJ2-2	ASSPTKSGAGELF
TRBV10-3	TRBJ2-2	AISGTSNTGELF
TRBV10-2	TRBJ2-1	AISRGDNPPSNEQF
TRBV6-2/TRBV6-3	TRBJ1-1	ASSYSIENTEAF
TRBV28	TRBJ2-3	ASSSGADTDTQY
TRBV7-9	TRBJ1-2	ASSPPGENYGYT
TRBV18	TRBJ2-7	ASSASRWEQY
TRBV28	TRBJ1-1	ASSFGGLNTEAF
TRBV28	TRBJ2-2	ASSGRLAGVGRTGELF
TRBV12-5	TRBJ2-3	ASGLVLGGADTQY
TRBV12-5	TRBJ2-5	ASGLVQDGTLGAETQY
TRBV7-2	TRBJ1-1	ASSPRGGQNTEAF
TRBV7-2	TRBJ2-1	ASSLLAGGLNEQF
TRBV28	TRBJ1-1	ASSLSPGRGPNTEAF
TRBV3-1/TRBV3-2	TRBJ1-3	ASSQLASLTIY
TRBV3-1/TRBV3-2	TRBJ2-2	ASSLTAGTTSGELF
TRBV7-2	TRBJ1-2	ASSLWGTGTYGYT
TRBV12-3/TRBV12-4	TRBJ1-1	ASSSRPKIEAF